This is a list of T cell receptor beta chains from one sample in a study of cytomegalovirus exposure and HLA in healthy donors. Measured with immunoSEQ multiplex PCR; TCRdb has only the in-frame clones, and not every one. The data hold about 140,000 clones, with about 70% observed a single time. The specimen sequenced was PBMCs. The receptors were gathered from a woman in her thirties or forties in good health and CMV-seronegative. The CDR3 runs from the conserved cysteine through the conserved F or W. D genes are given only for firm matches. Clone size is stated in some rows and not others, as once, few, many or a class when expanded.

TRBV4-3	TRBD2	TRBJ2-1	NA	15	CASSPGLAGFYEQFF	TGCGCCAGCAGCCCGGGACTAGCGGGGTTCTATGAGCAGTTCTTC
TRBV15	NA	TRBJ1-4	NA	14	CATSREGRAKELFF	TGTGCCACCAGCAGAGAGGGCAGGGCGAAGGAACTGTTTTTT
TRBV7-2	TRBD1	TRBJ1-1	NA	15	CASSPWTGGETEAFF	TGTGCCAGCAGCCCATGGACAGGGGGCGAAACTGAAGCTTTCTTT
TRBV7-9	TRBD2	TRBJ2-5	NA	14	CASRRLAGLETQYF	TGTGCCAGCAGACGCCTAGCGGGGTTGGAGACCCAGTACTTC
TRBV5-6	TRBD2	TRBJ2-7	NA	13	CASSPPGGYEQYF	TGTGCCAGCAGCCCCCCGGGGGGCTACGAGCAGTACTTC
TRBV19	NA	TRBJ1-1	NA	15	CASSPATGLHTEAFF	TGTGCCAGTAGTCCTGCCACAGGGCTCCACACTGAAGCTTTCTTT
TRBV5-4	TRBD2	TRBJ2-5	NA	14	CASRDGDGGETQYF	TGTGCCAGCAGGGACGGGGACGGGGGGGAGACCCAGTACTTC
TRBV5-5	NA	TRBJ2-3	NA	14	CASSLWRNTDTQYF	TGTGCCAGCAGCTTGTGGAGAAACACAGATACGCAGTATTTT
TRBV5-1	TRBD1	TRBJ2-2	NA	16	CASSEGQGARTGELFF	TGCGCCAGCAGCGAGGGACAGGGGGCAAGGACCGGGGAGCTGTTTTTT
TRBV27	TRBD1	TRBJ2-5	once	13	CASSGQGGETQYF	TGTGCCAGCAGTGGACAGGGCGGAGAGACCCAGTACTTC
TRBV12-5	NA	TRBJ2-3	few	17	CASGSYAGRLSTDTQYF	TGTGCTAGTGGTTCCTACGCCGGGAGATTAAGCACAGATACGCAGTATTTT
TRBV18	NA	TRBJ2-7	NA	12	CASSPPVGEQYF	TGTGCCAGCTCACCCCCAGTTGGCGAGCAGTACTTC
TRBV6-1	TRBD1	TRBJ1-1	NA	13	CASMRTGYTEAFF	TGTGCCAGCATGAGGACAGGGTACACTGAAGCTTTCTTT
TRBV9	NA	TRBJ2-5	NA	13	CASSVYSQETQYF	TGTGCCAGCAGCGTATACAGTCAAGAGACCCAGTACTTC
TRBV4-3	NA	TRBJ2-3	NA	19	CASSQDGGGRGSFTDTQYF	TGCGCCAGCAGCCAAGATGGGGGGGGGCGGGGGAGCTTCACAGATACGCAGTATTTT
TRBV5-1	NA	TRBJ1-3	NA	15	CASSLNRASGNTIYF	TGCGCCAGCAGCTTGAACAGGGCCTCTGGAAACACCATATATTTT
TRBV5-1	TRBD2	TRBJ2-1	NA	15	CASSLGLRSHNEQFF	TGCGCCAGCAGCCTGGGACTAAGATCCCACAATGAGCAGTTCTTC
TRBV29-1	NA	TRBJ2-5	NA	12	CSVDSLQETQYF	TGCAGCGTTGATTCACTCCAAGAGACCCAGTACTTC
TRBV19	TRBD1	TRBJ1-5	few	16	CASSITGTVTGQPQHF	TGTGCCAGTAGTATAACCGGGACAGTCACAGGGCAGCCCCAGCATTTT
TRBV2	NA	TRBJ2-2	NA	14	CASSGRANTGELFF	TGTGCCAGCAGTGGGAGGGCGAACACCGGGGAGCTGTTTTTT
TRBV7-9	TRBD2	TRBJ2-7	NA	14	CASSPTLADYEQYF	TGTGCCAGCAGCCCCACCCTAGCGGATTACGAGCAGTACTTC
TRBV7-8	NA	TRBJ2-5	NA	13	CASSLRLRETQYF	TGTGCCAGCAGCTTAAGACTTCGAGAGACCCAGTACTTC
TRBV5-1	TRBD1	TRBJ2-1	NA	16	CASSLGGQGRGDEQFF	TGCGCCAGCAGCTTGGGAGGACAGGGGAGAGGGGATGAGCAGTTCTTC
TRBV7-9	NA	TRBJ1-6	NA	17	CASSLNRATFGNSPLHF	TGTGCCAGCAGCTTGAACAGGGCGACCTTTGGGAATTCACCCCTCCACTTT
TRBV14	NA	TRBJ1-2	NA	14	CASSQGATNYGYTF	TGTGCCAGCAGCCAAGGGGCGACTAACTATGGCTACACCTTC
TRBV30	NA	TRBJ1-2	NA	14	CAWNARLRSYGYTF	TGTGCCTGGAACGCCAGGCTGCGTTCCTATGGCTACACCTTC
TRBV6-5	TRBD2	TRBJ2-3	few	16	CASSYSPGGGTDTQYF	TGTGCCAGCAGTTACTCCCCCGGGGGGGGCACAGATACGCAGTATTTT
TRBV4-2	NA	TRBJ1-2	NA	15	CASSQEDEGNYGYTF	TGTGCCAGCAGCCAAGAGGACGAGGGCAACTATGGCTACACCTTC
TRBV12-5	NA	TRBJ1-1	NA	15	CASGPPHGRNTEAFF	TGTGCTAGTGGTCCACCACATGGCAGGAACACTGAAGCTTTCTTT
TRBV6-4	TRBD2	TRBJ2-6	many	17	CASSDSTSGSGANVLTF	TGTGCCAGCAGTGACTCGACTAGCGGCTCTGGGGCCAACGTCCTGACTTTC
TRBV29-1	NA	TRBJ2-5	once	11	CSVEGPQDQYF	TGCAGCGTTGAAGGGCCGCAGGACCAGTACTTC
TRBV21-1	NA	TRBJ2-7	NA	14	CASSLLAGRNEQYF	TGTGCCAGCAGCTTGCTAGCGGGGAGAAACGAGCAGTACTTC
TRBV28	NA	TRBJ1-5	NA	18	CASRTPLYRQRDNQPQHF	TGTGCCAGCAGGACCCCCCTTTATCGGCAGAGGGACAATCAGCCCCAGCATTTT
TRBV7-9	TRBD2	TRBJ2-5	NA	17	CASSPGASGGGGETQYF	TGTGCCAGCAGTCCCGGTGCTAGCGGGGGGGGCGGTGAGACCCAGTACTTC
TRBV6-5	NA	TRBJ1-1	once	14	CASSYLQYGTEAFF	TGTGCCAGCAGTTACTTACAGTATGGCACTGAAGCTTTCTTT
TRBV6-1	NA	TRBJ1-1	NA	13	CASSGRGSLQAFF	TGTGCCAGCAGTGGCCGGGGGAGCCTTCAAGCTTTCTTT
TRBV6-5	NA	TRBJ2-7	NA	15	CASSYSKRSSYEQYF	TGTGCCAGCAGTTACTCGAAAAGGAGCTCCTACGAGCAGTACTTC
TRBV18	TRBD1	TRBJ1-1	NA	14	CASSPDRGHPEAFF	TGTGCCAGCTCACCGGACAGGGGACACCCTGAAGCTTTCTTT
TRBV19	TRBD1	TRBJ1-4	few	14	CASSGDRGGRGLFF	TGTGCCAGTAGTGGGGACAGGGGCGGCCGTGGGCTGTTTTTT
TRBV28	NA	TRBJ1-4	NA	14	CASSPGRDYEKLFF	TGTGCCAGCAGCCCTGGACGGGATTATGAAAAACTGTTTTTT
TRBV28	NA	TRBJ1-1	NA	16	CASRPHEAGLSTEAFF	TGTGCCAGCAGACCGCACGAGGCGGGGCTGAGCACTGAAGCTTTCTTT
TRBV7-3	NA	TRBJ2-2	few	13	CASSLINTGELFF	TGTGCCAGCAGCTTAATAAACACCGGGGAGCTGTTTTTT
TRBV5-1	NA	TRBJ1-1	NA	12	CASNLNSKEAFF	TGCGCCAGCAACTTAAATAGCAAGGAGGCTTTCTTT
TRBV9	NA	TRBJ2-1	NA	15	CASSARSSPYNEQFF	TGTGCCAGCAGCGCCCGCTCTAGCCCCTACAATGAGCAGTTCTTC
TRBV4-1	NA	TRBJ1-2	NA	14	CASSQVGGIYGYTF	TGCGCCAGCAGCCAAGTCGGGGGGATCTATGGCTACACCTTC
TRBV2	NA	TRBJ1-6	NA	13	CASSGSGVSPLHF	TGTGCCAGCAGTGGGTCAGGGGTCTCACCCCTCCACTTT
TRBV9	NA	TRBJ1-3	few	16	CASTPDGDFSGNTIYF	TGTGCCAGCACCCCGGATGGGGACTTCTCTGGAAACACCATATATTTT
TRBV7-9	NA	TRBJ2-5	few	15	CASSHPTAVGETQYF	TGTGCCAGCAGCCACCCCACAGCGGTCGGGGAGACCCAGTACTTC
TRBV9	NA	TRBJ1-5	NA	14	CASSVADRSGPQHF	TGTGCCAGCAGCGTAGCTGACAGGTCAGGGCCCCAGCATTTT